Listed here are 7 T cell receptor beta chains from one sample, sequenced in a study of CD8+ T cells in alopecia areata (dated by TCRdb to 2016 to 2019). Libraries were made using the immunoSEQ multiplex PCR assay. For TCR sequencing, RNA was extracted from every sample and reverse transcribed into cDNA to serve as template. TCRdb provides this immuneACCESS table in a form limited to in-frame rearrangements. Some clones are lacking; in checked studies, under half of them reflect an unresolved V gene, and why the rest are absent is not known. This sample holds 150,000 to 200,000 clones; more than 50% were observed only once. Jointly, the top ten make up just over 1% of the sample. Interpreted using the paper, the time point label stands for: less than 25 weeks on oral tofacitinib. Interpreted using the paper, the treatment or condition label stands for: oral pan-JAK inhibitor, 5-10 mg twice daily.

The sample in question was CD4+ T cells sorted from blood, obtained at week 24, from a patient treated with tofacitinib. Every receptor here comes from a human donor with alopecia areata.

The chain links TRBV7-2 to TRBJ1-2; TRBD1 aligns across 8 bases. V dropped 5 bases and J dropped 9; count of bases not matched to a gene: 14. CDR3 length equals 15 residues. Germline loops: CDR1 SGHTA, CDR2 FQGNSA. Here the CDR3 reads CASSPYPDRVGSYTF. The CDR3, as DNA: TGTGCCAGCAGCCCTTACCCGGACAGGGTAGGGAGCTACACCTTC.

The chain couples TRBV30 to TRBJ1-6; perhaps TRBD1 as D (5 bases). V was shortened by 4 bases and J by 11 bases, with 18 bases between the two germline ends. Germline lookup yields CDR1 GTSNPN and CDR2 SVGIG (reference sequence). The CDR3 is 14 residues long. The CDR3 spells CAWTPLGRGTPLHF. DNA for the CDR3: TGTGCCTGGACCCCACTGGGACGTGGGACACCCCTCCACTTT.

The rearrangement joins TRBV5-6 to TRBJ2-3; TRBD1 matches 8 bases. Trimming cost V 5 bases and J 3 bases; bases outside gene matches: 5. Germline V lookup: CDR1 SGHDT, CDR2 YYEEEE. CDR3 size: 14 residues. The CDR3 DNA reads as TGTGCCAGCAGTGTTCAGGGGGCTACAGATACGCAGTATTTT. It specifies CASSVQGATDTQYF.

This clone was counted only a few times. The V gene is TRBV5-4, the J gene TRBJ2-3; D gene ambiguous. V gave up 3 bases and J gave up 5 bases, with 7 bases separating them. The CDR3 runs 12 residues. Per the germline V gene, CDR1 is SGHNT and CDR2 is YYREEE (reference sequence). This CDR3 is CASSSIQDTQYF. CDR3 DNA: TGTGCCAGCAGCTCTATACAAGATACGCAGTATTTT.

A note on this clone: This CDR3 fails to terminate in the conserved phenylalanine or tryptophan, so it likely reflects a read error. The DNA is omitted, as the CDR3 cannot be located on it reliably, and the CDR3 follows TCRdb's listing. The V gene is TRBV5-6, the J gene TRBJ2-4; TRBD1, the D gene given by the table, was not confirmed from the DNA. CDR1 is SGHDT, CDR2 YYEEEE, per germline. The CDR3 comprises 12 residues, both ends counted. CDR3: CASSLLRGQGEV.

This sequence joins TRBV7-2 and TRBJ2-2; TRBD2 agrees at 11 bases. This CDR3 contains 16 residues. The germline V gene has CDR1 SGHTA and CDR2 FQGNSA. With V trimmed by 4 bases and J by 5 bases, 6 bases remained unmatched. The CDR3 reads CASSSRGTSGTGELFF. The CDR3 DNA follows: TGTGCCAGCAGCTCTCGAGGGACTAGCGGTACCGGGGAGCTGTTTTTT. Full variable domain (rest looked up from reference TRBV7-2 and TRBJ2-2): GAGVSQSPSNKVTEKGKDVELRCDPISGHTALYWYRQSLGQGLEFLIYFQGNSAPDKSGLPSDRFSAERTGGSVSTLTIQRTQQEDSAVYLCASSSRGTSGTGELFFGEGSRLTVL.

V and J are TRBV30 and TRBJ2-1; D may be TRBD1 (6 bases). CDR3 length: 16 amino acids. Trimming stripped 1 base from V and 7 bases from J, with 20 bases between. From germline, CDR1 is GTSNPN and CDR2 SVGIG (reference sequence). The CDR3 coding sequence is TGTGCCTGGAGTGGAGGCACAGGGACGACCGCGAATGAGCAGTTCTTC. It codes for CAWSGGTGTTANEQFF.